The 21 T cell receptor beta chains below all came from one sample that was sequenced in a study of cytomegalovirus exposure and HLA in healthy donors. PCR involved 60 Vbeta and 13 Jbeta primers. Profiled with immunoSEQ multiplex PCR; TCRdb holds only in-frame clones, not every one. In the table there are around 180,000 clones, 80% of which are singletons. Sequenced: PBMCs. These receptors came from a man in his thirties or forties in good health and CMV-seropositive.

Only a few counts were recorded for this clone. The genes are TRBV6-5 and TRBJ1-6; D not certain. V lost 6 bases and J 0 bases, leaving 9 bases between the germline ends. This CDR3 region has 15 residues. Germline lookup yields CDR1 MNHEY and CDR2 SVGAGI. Written as DNA, the CDR3 is TGTGCCAGCAGAATCGAGAGCTCCTATAATTCACCCCTCCACTTT. Translating gives CASRIESSYNSPLHF.

The chain is built from TRBV27 and TRBJ2-7; the match to TRBD2 covers 10 bases. CDR1 is MNHEY and CDR2 is SMNVEV in the germline V gene (reference sequence). The V and J ends lost 8 bases and 1 base, in that order; junction bases with no gene match: 14. The CDR3 consists of 17 residues. The CDR3, as DNA: TGTGCCAGCGCTGCGCTAGCGGGAGTTCTTTTATCCTACGAGCAGTACTTC. Amino acid sequence: CASAALAGVLLSYEQYF.

The rearrangement uses TRBV28 and TRBJ2-3; 9 bases are a match to TRBD2. The germline V gene has CDR1 MDHEN and CDR2 SYDVKM. V gave up 5 bases and J gave up 6 bases; unmatched junction bases: 18. This CDR3 is 18 amino acids long. The CDR3 coding sequence is TGTGCCAGCAGTCCCTCCCATGTAGCGGGAGTACCTCGGGATACGCAGTATTTT. The encoded protein is CASSPSHVAGVPRDTQYF.

The chain couples TRBV5-1 to TRBJ2-7; TRBD1 aligns across 8 bases. The CDR3 is made up of 14 amino acids. Germline assignment: CDR1 SGHRS and CDR2 YFSETQ. V shed 3 bases and J 0 bases; nucleotides not matched to a gene: 2. CDR3 residues: CASSSQGGSYEQYF. The CDR3 nucleotides read TGCGCCAGCAGCTCACAGGGGGGCTCCTACGAGCAGTACTTC.

This clone was recorded a few times. In nucleotides, the CDR3 is TGCGCCAGCAGCTTGCAACTAGCGGGAAGCTCCTACGAGCAGTACTTC. Its translation: CASSLQLAGSSYEQYF. J is TRBJ2-7 and V is TRBV4-1, with 10 bases lining up with TRBD2. V lost 5 bases and J lost 0; bases outside the gene matches: 7. The CDR3 sequence is 16 residues long. Germline V lookup: CDR1 MGHRA, CDR2 YSYEKL.

A word on this clone: Germline is not matched at one junction end, which may reflect a read error. The V call is TRBV7-9, the J call TRBJ2-2, with D perhaps TRBD1 (6 bases). Per the germline V gene, CDR1 is SEHNR and CDR2 is FQNEAQ (reference sequence). The CDR3 has 15 residues. The CDR3 is CSSSEQGPWTGELFF. CDR3 DNA: TGTTCCAGCAGCGAACAGGGACCGTGGACCGGGGAGCTGTTTTTT. Full variable domain (remainder filled in from reference TRBV7-9 and TRBJ2-2): DTGVSQNPRHKITKRGQNVTFRCDPISEHNRLYWYRQTLGQGPEFLTYFQNEAQLEKSRLLSDRFSAERPKGSFSTLEIQRTEQGDSAMYLCSSSEQGPWTGELFFGEGSRLTVL.

The chain is built from TRBV27 and TRBJ2-5; D call uncertain. The CDR3 length is 14 residues. The germline V gene has CDR1 MNHEY and CDR2 SMNVEV (reference sequence). The V end lost 5 bases, the J end lost 2 bases, and 12 bases lay between the germline ends. DNA for the CDR3: TGTGCCAGCAGTATCTCGTCCCCGCAAGAGACCCAGTACTTC. As protein: CASSISSPQETQYF.

J is TRBJ1-6 and V is TRBV7-9; D not resolved. Germline-derived CDR1 and CDR2 are SEHNR and FQNEAQ (reference sequence). V was shortened by 5 bases and J by 7 bases, with 6 bases between the two germline ends. This CDR3 region has 12 residues. The CDR3 region has the DNA TGTGCCAGCAGCGAGGGAAATTCACCCCTCCACTTT. Translation: CASSEGNSPLHF.

The CDR3 spells CASSTVTAGGSHEQFF. The CDR3 nucleotides are TGTGCCAGTAGTACGGTGACAGCGGGAGGAAGCCATGAGCAGTTCTTC. The gene calls are TRBV19 and TRBJ2-1; 9 bases map to TRBD2. Germline V CDR1 and CDR2: LNHDA, SQIVND (reference sequence). CDR3 length equals 16 residues. J gave up 8 bases and V 4 bases, and 12 bases lay outside the gene matches.

This chain links TRBV29-1 with TRBJ2-1, with D uncertain. Deletions cut 1 base from V and 0 bases from J, with 13 bases between. CDR3 length equals 16 residues. Germline CDR1 and CDR2: SQVTM and ANQGSEA. The CDR3 DNA reads as TGCAGCGTTGAAGTTCCAAGCCCAACCTCCTACAATGAGCAGTTCTTC. Protein sequence: CSVEVPSPTSYNEQFF.

The V and J genes are TRBV6-1 and TRBJ2-7, with 8 nucleotides matching TRBD1. The CDR3 sequence is 17 residues long. V trimming: 4 bases; J trimming: 3 bases; junction bases outside the gene matches: 14. CDR1 is MNHNS and CDR2 is SASEGT in the germline V gene. CDR3 sequence (DNA): TGTGCCAGCAGTGGAGTTAAGTCGAGACAGGGGATCTACGAGCAGTACTTC. It codes for CASSGVKSRQGIYEQYF.

This clone appeared a single time. The chain has TRBV25-1 and TRBJ2-6; 10 bases fit TRBD1. The CDR3 has 17 residues. The V gene's germline CDR1 is MGHDK and CDR2 SYGVNS. J lost 0 bases, V lost 4 bases, and 3 bases had no gene match. CDR3 amino acids: CASSGRTGGSGANVLTF. The CDR3 coding sequence is TGTGCCAGCAGTGGGCGGACAGGGGGCTCTGGGGCCAACGTCCTGACTTTC.

The V and J genes are TRBV7-9 and TRBJ2-5; the match to TRBD1 covers 8 bases. The J call may be incorrect, as the DNA end agrees better with TRBJ2-7. The CDR3 totals 15 residues. CDR1 and CDR2 (germline): SEHNR, FQNEAQ (reference sequence). The CDR3 DNA follows: TGTGCCAGCAGCTTCCCGGGACAGGCGACCTACGAGCAGTACTTC. Protein product: CASSFPGQATYEQYF.

This sequence joins TRBV5-4 and TRBJ2-7, with 9 bases matching TRBD2. Germline-derived CDR1 and CDR2 are SGHNT and YYREEE (reference sequence). This CDR3 spans 14 amino acids. The V gene end was trimmed by 3 bases and the J gene end by 5 bases; junction bases not matched to a gene: 6. CDR3 in amino acids: CASSSWTSVHEQYF. The CDR3, as DNA: TGTGCCAGCAGCTCCTGGACTAGCGTCCACGAGCAGTACTTC.

This chain joins TRBV18 and TRBJ2-1; 8 positions match TRBD2. The CDR3 loop spans 16 amino acids. From germline, CDR1 is KGHSH and CDR2 LQKENI. The trim removed 0 bases at V and 4 bases at J, leaving 5 bases unmatched. The CDR3 DNA sequence: TGTGCCAGCTCACCACCTAGCGGGGCCAATTACAATGAGCAGTTCTTC. As protein: CASSPPSGANYNEQFF.

This clone was counted a few times. V and J are TRBV19 and TRBJ2-5; 8 bases fit TRBD1. This CDR3 is built from 14 residues. Germline V gives CDR1 LNHDA, CDR2 SQIVND (reference sequence). V shed 0 bases, J shed 3 bases, and the junction held 0 bases outside the gene matches. In DNA, the CDR3 is TGTGCCAGTAGTATAGAACAGGGGGAAGAGACCCAGTACTTC. Protein: CASSIEQGEETQYF.

The chain employs TRBV9 and TRBJ2-3; 10 bases agree with TRBD2. Trimming took 0 bases from V and 6 from J; bases not matched to a gene: 4. CDR1 and CDR2 (germline): SGDLS, YYNGEE. This CDR3 has 15 residues. The chain's CDR3 is CASSVDISGRDTQYF. The CDR3, as DNA: TGTGCCAGCAGCGTAGACATTAGCGGGAGGGATACGCAGTATTTT.

The CDR3 DNA sequence: TGTGCCAGCAGTGTCGGGTCCGGTGGCTACACCTTC. Residues: CASSVGSGGYTF. This chain joins TRBV2 and TRBJ1-2; D is uncertain. The CDR3 contains 12 residues. V was clipped by 4 bases and J by 7 bases, with 10 bases between them. From germline, CDR1 is SNHLY and CDR2 FYNNEI.

This rearrangement joins TRBV9 to TRBJ1-5; a weak D match, TRBD1 (6 bases). Germline CDR1 is SGDLS and CDR2 is YYNGEE. The CDR3 extends over 15 amino acids. V lost 3 bases and J 0 bases, leaving 10 bases between the germline ends. The CDR3 coding sequence is TGTGCCAGCAGCGCGGACAGCAATAGCAATCAGCCCCAGCATTTT. Its translation: CASSADSNSNQPQHF.

CDR3 residues: CASSPGQGETQYF. Written as DNA, the CDR3 is TGTGCCAGCAGTCCAGGACAGGGAGAGACCCAGTACTTC. The V call is TRBV7-9, the J call TRBJ2-5; 8 positions agree with TRBD1. Germline V lookup: CDR1 SEHNR, CDR2 FQNEAQ (reference sequence). This CDR3 spans 13 amino acids. Unmatched junction bases numbered 4, after V lost 6 bases and J lost 4 bases.

The V and J genes are TRBV28 and TRBJ2-1; D may be TRBD2 (6 bases). This CDR3 comprises 15 residues. V dropped 10 bases and J dropped 0 bases, with 16 bases sitting between them. Germline CDR1 and CDR2: MDHEN and SYDVKM. The CDR3 DNA sequence: TGTGCCACAACTACTGGGGGGAGCTCCTACAATGAGCAGTTCTTC. It translates to CATTTGGSSYNEQFF. The full variable domain, rest sourced from reference TRBV28 and TRBJ2-1, is DVKVTQSSRYLVKRTGEKVFLECVQDMDHENMFWYRQDPGLGLRLIYFSYDVKMKEKGDIPEGYSVSREKKERFSLILESASTNQTSMYLCATTTGGSSYNEQFFGPGTRLTVL.